This entry features one T cell receptor (beta chain) sequence. This specimen comes from a study of spatial heterogeneity in lung cancer. Time point indicated: sample taken at primary tumor resection. Unsorted whole RNA of tumor, nontumor lung or frozen PBMC was sequenced. The donors, fewer than 90 patients with untreated early-stage non-small cell lung cancer, provided the samples. TCRdb re-called the 5' RACE reads with MiXCR, one entry per CDR3 protein. The sample contains 77,000 or so distinct CDR3 sequences, approximately 20% of which appear only once. Trimming removed 5 bases at V and 5 bases at J, with 10 bases between. The CDR3 extends over 13 amino acids. Germline V lookup: CDR1 LNHDA, CDR2 SQIVND (reference sequence).

The chain recombines TRBV19 with TRBJ1-5; possible D gene TRBD1, 5 bases. This sequence was found in a male donor with early-stage non-small cell lung cancer. Sequencing was performed on PBMCs, taken at surgery. CDR3 nucleotide sequence: TGTGCCAGTAGTTCTACCAGGGATCAGCCCCAGCATTTT. It is translated as CASSSTRDQPQHF.